This entry lists 2 T cell receptor beta chains sequenced from one sample in a study of radiation and T cells in renal cell carcinoma. Data came from immunoSEQ multiplex PCR; TCRdb stores just in-frame clones and leaves some out. This table has some 150,000 clones, 83% appearing once. Time point denoted: baseline pretreatment blood. Noted treatment: 15 Gy SBRT to primary tumor, nephrectomy 4 weeks later. The material was blood, obtained from a patient whose treatment included radiotherapy and nephrectomy. These receptors all come from a woman between 50 and 59 years old with renal cell carcinoma.

This sequence joins TRBV19 and TRBJ1-1; D uncertain. CDR1 is LNHDA and CDR2 is SQIVND in the germline V gene (reference sequence). The CDR3 consists of 14 residues. Trimming shortened V by 3 bases and J by 2 bases, and 10 bases separated the two germline ends. CDR3 nucleotides: TGTGCCAGTAGTATGTGGCACAGAAACACTGAAGCTTTCTTT. Protein product: CASSMWHRNTEAFF.

V usage is TRBV7-8 and J usage is TRBJ2-7; D possibly corresponds to TRBD2 (6 bases). The germline gives CDR1 SGHVS, CDR2 FQNEAQ. This CDR3 has 14 residues. The V gene lost 4 bases and the J gene lost 6 bases, with 16 bases spanning the gap. CDR3: CASSSSWGDPEQYF. For the CDR3, the DNA is TGTGCCAGCAGCTCCTCCTGGGGGGATCCCGAGCAGTACTTC.